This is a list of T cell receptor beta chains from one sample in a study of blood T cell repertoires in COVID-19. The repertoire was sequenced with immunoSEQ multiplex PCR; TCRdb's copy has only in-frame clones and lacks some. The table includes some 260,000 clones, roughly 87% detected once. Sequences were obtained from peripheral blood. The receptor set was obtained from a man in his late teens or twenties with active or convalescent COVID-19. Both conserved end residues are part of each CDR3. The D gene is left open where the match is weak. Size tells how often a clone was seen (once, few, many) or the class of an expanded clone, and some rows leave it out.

CDR3aa: CASSFPLIGYEQYF
CDR3nt: TGTGCCAGCAGTTTTCCCCTCATCGGGTACGAGCAGTACTTC
j_gene: TRBJ2-7
abundance: NA
v_gene: TRBV28
d_gene: NA

CDR3aa: CASSLYFASGYEQYF
CDR3nt: TGCGCCAGCAGCTTGTATTTTGCTAGCGGGTACGAGCAGTACTTC
j_gene: TRBJ2-7
abundance: NA
v_gene: TRBV5-1
d_gene: TRBD2

CDR3aa: CASSERAGGNYGYTF
CDR3nt: TGTGCCAGCAGTGAGCGGGCAGGGGGAAACTATGGCTACACCTTC
j_gene: TRBJ1-2
abundance: NA
v_gene: TRBV2
d_gene: TRBD1

CDR3aa: CSVLAQGVSWLFF
CDR3nt: TGCAGCGTTTTGGCGCAGGGGGTTTCTTGGCTGTTTTTT
j_gene: TRBJ1-4
abundance: NA
v_gene: TRBV29-1
d_gene: TRBD1

CDR3aa: CASSELLAGGQEQFF
CDR3nt: TGTGCCAGCAGTGAATTGCTAGCGGGAGGTCAAGAGCAGTTCTTC
j_gene: TRBJ2-1
abundance: NA
v_gene: TRBV2
d_gene: TRBD2

CDR3aa: CASSLTSGTGNEQFF
CDR3nt: TGTGCCAGCAGCCTGACTAGCGGGACTGGTAATGAGCAGTTCTTC
j_gene: TRBJ2-1
abundance: NA
v_gene: TRBV7-9
d_gene: TRBD2

CDR3aa: CASRSTGDQPQHF
CDR3nt: TGCGCCAGCAGGTCGACAGGGGATCAGCCCCAGCATTTT
j_gene: TRBJ1-5
abundance: NA
v_gene: TRBV5-1
d_gene: TRBD1

CDR3aa: CASSQGVRLGYTF
CDR3nt: TGTGCCAGCAGCCAAGGTGTCCGCCTAGGCTACACCTTC
j_gene: TRBJ1-2
abundance: NA
v_gene: TRBV4-2
d_gene: NA

CDR3aa: CASSVGDTGSPLHF
CDR3nt: TGTGCCAGCAGCGTAGGGGACACAGGGTCACCCCTCCACTTT
j_gene: TRBJ1-6
abundance: once
v_gene: TRBV9
d_gene: NA

CDR3aa: CASRSFYNEQFF
CDR3nt: TGTGCCAGCAGAAGCTTCTACAATGAGCAGTTCTTC
j_gene: TRBJ2-1
abundance: NA
v_gene: TRBV11-2
d_gene: NA

CDR3aa: CASSPQGVVSEAFF
CDR3nt: TGTGCCAGCAGCCCCCAGGGGGTGGTGTCAGAAGCTTTCTTT
j_gene: TRBJ1-1
abundance: NA
v_gene: TRBV9
d_gene: TRBD1

CDR3aa: CASSRGAAGATSSYEQYF
CDR3nt: TGCGCCAGCTCCAGGGGTGCAGCGGGAGCGACGAGCTCCTACGAGCAGTACTTC
j_gene: TRBJ2-7
abundance: NA
v_gene: TRBV4-1
d_gene: TRBD2

CDR3aa: CASSAGTSGWEQYF
CDR3nt: TGTGCCAGCAGCGCCGGGACTAGCGGGTGGGAGCAGTACTTC
j_gene: TRBJ2-7
abundance: NA
v_gene: TRBV7-9
d_gene: TRBD2

CDR3aa: CASSQEAGEHNEQFF
CDR3nt: TGTGCCAGCAGCCAAGAAGCGGGAGAGCACAATGAGCAGTTCTTC
j_gene: TRBJ2-1
abundance: NA
v_gene: TRBV4-2
d_gene: TRBD2

CDR3aa: CASTPYSNYGYTF
CDR3nt: TGTGCCAGCACCCCTTACAGTAACTATGGCTACACCTTC
j_gene: TRBJ1-2
abundance: NA
v_gene: TRBV28
d_gene: NA

CDR3aa: CAWTPWGLANEQFF
CDR3nt: TGTGCCTGGACCCCCTGGGGACTAGCCAATGAGCAGTTCTTC
j_gene: TRBJ2-1
abundance: NA
v_gene: TRBV30
d_gene: TRBD2

CDR3aa: CASSPVQATNEKLFF
CDR3nt: TGTGCCAGCAGCCCGGTTCAGGCAACTAATGAAAAACTGTTTTTT
j_gene: TRBJ1-4
abundance: once
v_gene: TRBV11-2
d_gene: NA

CDR3aa: CASSLLAGGSDTQYF
CDR3nt: TGTGCCAGCAGTTTACTAGCGGGAGGATCGGATACGCAGTATTTT
j_gene: TRBJ2-3
abundance: NA
v_gene: TRBV27
d_gene: TRBD2

CDR3aa: CASSNWQGVTYGYTF
CDR3nt: TGTGCCAGCAGTAATTGGCAGGGGGTTACCTATGGCTACACCTTC
j_gene: TRBJ1-2
abundance: NA
v_gene: TRBV6-5
d_gene: TRBD1

CDR3aa: CASSWEQGAYGYTF
CDR3nt: TGTGCCAGCAGCTGGGAGCAGGGGGCATATGGCTACACCTTC
j_gene: TRBJ1-2
abundance: NA
v_gene: TRBV5-5
d_gene: TRBD1

CDR3aa: CASSMKSSGQGSDSNQPQHF
CDR3nt: TGTGCCAGTAGTATGAAGTCTTCGGGACAGGGGTCGGATAGCAATCAGCCCCAGCATTTT
j_gene: TRBJ1-5
abundance: NA
v_gene: TRBV19
d_gene: TRBD1

CDR3aa: CASGSRGTGTDTQYF
CDR3nt: TGTGCTAGTGGTTCCCGGGGGACAGGGACAGATACGCAGTATTTT
j_gene: TRBJ2-3
abundance: NA
v_gene: TRBV12-5
d_gene: TRBD1